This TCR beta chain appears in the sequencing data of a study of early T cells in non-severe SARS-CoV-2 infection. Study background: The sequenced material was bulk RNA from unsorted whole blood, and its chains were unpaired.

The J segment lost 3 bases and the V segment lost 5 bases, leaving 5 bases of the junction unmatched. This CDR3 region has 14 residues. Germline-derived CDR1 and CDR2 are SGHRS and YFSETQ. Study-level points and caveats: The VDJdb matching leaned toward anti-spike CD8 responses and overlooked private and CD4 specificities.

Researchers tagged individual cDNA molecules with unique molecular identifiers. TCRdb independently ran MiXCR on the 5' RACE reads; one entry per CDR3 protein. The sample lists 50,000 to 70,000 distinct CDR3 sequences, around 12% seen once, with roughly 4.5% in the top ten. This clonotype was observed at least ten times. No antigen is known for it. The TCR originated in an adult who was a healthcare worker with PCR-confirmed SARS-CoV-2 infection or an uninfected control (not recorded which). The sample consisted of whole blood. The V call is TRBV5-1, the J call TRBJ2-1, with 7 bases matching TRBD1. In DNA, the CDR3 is TGCGCCAGCAGTCCTGGGGACAGCTACAATGAGCAGTTCTTC. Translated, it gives CASSPGDSYNEQFF.